This T cell receptor (beta chain) was identified in a study of vaccination effects on CD4 cells after COVID-19. Germline assignment: CDR1 MNHEY and CDR2 SMNVEV (reference sequence). Trimming shortened V by 5 bases and J by 4 bases, and 12 bases separated the two germline ends. The CDR3 is made up of 13 amino acids. Worth noting for this clone: Its antigen is still unknown.

Profiled with immunoSEQ multiplex PCR; TCRdb holds only in-frame clones, not every one. The data hold some 70,000 clones, with about 80% observed a single time. Peptide-pool stimulation followed by sequencing identified expanded antigen-specific CD4+ clonotypes in the ViraFEST assay. Scientists isolated CD4+ T cells after an approximately 10-day culture period ended. Each person got two doses of an mRNA SARS-CoV-2 vaccine, BNT162b2 or mRNA-1273. Cultures of some 2.2 million PBMC per well contained 9 to 10 IU/ml IL-2 plus 10 ug/ml peptides. Study observations and caveats: Vaccine-induced clones in healthy vaccinees cross-reacted with common cold coronaviruses in only 1 of 255 cases. Few convalescent patients were included, and no early post-infection timepoints were sampled.

The material sequenced was CD4+ T cells from PBMCs cultured with HCoV-229E spike peptides, taken after COVID-19 vaccination. The chain employs TRBV27 and TRBJ2-7; D may be TRBD1 or TRBD2 (5 bases each). The TCR originated in a human donor who received a COVID-19 vaccine. The CDR3 nucleotides are TGTGCCAGCAGTCGGGGCTTTAATTACGAGCAGTACGTC. Translating gives CASSRGFNYEQYV.